Listed below are T cell receptor beta chains from one sample, sequenced in a study of technical replicates of blood from a handful of donors. TCRdb's copy holds only in-frame clones and misses some; the assay was immunoSEQ multiplex PCR. This table holds 78,000 or so clones, over 75% found once. What was sequenced was T cells isolated from PBMCs. The receptors stem from a human donor in good health. Each CDR3 is given with its conserved first and last residue. The order of the fields is clone size, D gene, V gene, J gene, CDR3 DNA, CDR3 protein. D genes are given only for firm matches. Part of the rows lack a size; the others show once, few, many or a class for expanded clones.

.,.,TRBV15,TRBJ1-2,TGTGCCACCAGCAGAGAGGGGGGACTCCCGCCTTACACCTTC,CATSREGGLPPYTF
.,TRBD2,TRBV9,TRBJ2-7,TGTGCCAGCAGCATATTAGCGGGCGAGCAGTACTTC,CASSILAGEQYF
.,.,TRBV7-8,TRBJ1-3,TGTGCCAGCAGCGTTCCCTCGCGAGGATCGTCAAACACCATATATTTT,CASSVPSRGSSNTIYF
.,.,TRBV18,TRBJ1-2,TGTGCCAGCTCACCTGGCGGGGGATGGAACTATGGCTACACCTTC,CASSPGGGWNYGYTF
.,.,TRBV7-8,TRBJ1-2,TGTGCCAGCAGCTTAGGTCCGGGTTGGCCCCATGGCTACACCTTC,CASSLGPGWPHGYTF
once,.,TRBV29-1,TRBJ1-1,TGCAGCGTTGAACAGGGGCTGGTTGAAGCTTTCTTT,CSVEQGLVEAFF
.,.,TRBV7-3,TRBJ2-3,TGTGCCAGCAGCTCTAGCCTATCCATCACAGATACGCAGTATTTT,CASSSSLSITDTQYF
once,.,TRBV4-3,TRBJ2-1,TGCGCCAGCAGCCGCGGGAATGAGCAGTTCTTC,CASSRGNEQFF
.,.,TRBV9,TRBJ2-1,TGTGCCAGCAGCGTTTGGAGTTATGAGCAGTTCTTC,CASSVWSYEQFF
.,.,TRBV5-1,TRBJ1-3,TGCGCCAGCAGAATGGACAGCTCCTCTGGAAACACCATATATTTT,CASRMDSSSGNTIYF
.,TRBD1,TRBV5-1,TRBJ1-2,TGCGCCAGCAGCGACCGGGACAGACTCCGAGTTAACTATGGCTACACCTTC,CASSDRDRLRVNYGYTF
.,.,TRBV6-5,TRBJ2-1,TGTGCCAGCAGTAGGTCAGGGTCCAATGAGCAGTTCTTC,CASSRSGSNEQFF
.,.,TRBV5-1,TRBJ2-1,TGCGCCAGCAGCTTCAGCCAGGGAAATTTGAATGAGCAGTTCTTC,CASSFSQGNLNEQFF
.,TRBD2,TRBV19,TRBJ2-2,TGTGCCAGTAGGCACAGACTAGCGGGACACACCGGGGAGCTGTTTTTT,CASRHRLAGHTGELFF
.,.,TRBV5-4,TRBJ1-5,TGTGCCAGCAGCTTGGGACGGAGTAATCAGCCCCAGCATTTT,CASSLGRSNQPQHF
.,.,TRBV29-1,TRBJ2-7,TGCAGCGTTTTGTCTCTAAGGGACATTGATTACGAGCAGTACTTC,CSVLSLRDIDYEQYF
once,TRBD1,TRBV15,TRBJ1-2,TGTGCCACCAGCAGACTTCCCGGGACAGGGAACTATGGCTACACCTTC,CATSRLPGTGNYGYTF
.,TRBD1,TRBV5-1,TRBJ1-1,TGCGCCAGCAGGGGGGGGACAGGGGAAACTGAAGCTTTCTTT,CASRGGTGETEAFF
.,TRBD2,TRBV10-1,TRBJ2-1,TGCGCCGTATCCGCCAGCGGGAGGGCCGGTGAGCAGTTCTTC,CAVSASGRAGEQFF
.,.,TRBV2,TRBJ2-7,TGTGCCAGCAGTGATGGCAGCAGGGGAAACGAGCAGTACTTC,CASSDGSRGNEQYF
.,TRBD1,TRBV4-1,TRBJ2-7,TGCGCCAGCAGCCAGGTGACAGGGCAAAACTACGAGCAGTACTTC,CASSQVTGQNYEQYF
few,.,TRBV4-1,TRBJ2-3,TGCGCCAGCAGCCAAGATACGCAAGGAGGTCGTGATACGCAGTATTTT,CASSQDTQGGRDTQYF
.,.,TRBV28,TRBJ1-1,TGTGCCAGCACCCCGTTGGTGAGGATGAACACTGAAGCTTTCTTT,CASTPLVRMNTEAFF
once,.,TRBV5-6,TRBJ2-1,TGTGCCAGCAGCTTTGGTGGGAGTTCGTACAATGAGCAGTTCTTC,CASSFGGSSYNEQFF
.,.,TRBV4-3,TRBJ2-7,TGCGCCAGCAGCCAAGCATCGTCAGGGGCCTACGAGCAGTACTTC,CASSQASSGAYEQYF
.,.,TRBV7-3,TRBJ1-1,TGTGCCAGCTCAGGGACAAGCCACACTGAAGCTTTCTTT,CASSGTSHTEAFF
.,TRBD1,TRBV11-2,TRBJ2-7,TGTGCCAGCAGCCCCCCCGGGACAGGGAAGTACGAGCAGTACTTC,CASSPPGTGKYEQYF
.,.,TRBV6-5,TRBJ1-1,TGTGCCAGCAGTTACTACAGGGAGAACACTGAAGCTTTCTTT,CASSYYRENTEAFF
.,.,TRBV14,TRBJ2-7,TGTGCCAGCAGCCAAACTACAGGGTCCTACGAGCAGTACTTC,CASSQTTGSYEQYF
.,.,TRBV28,TRBJ1-2,TGTGCCAGCAGTTTACGGGGAGGAGGGCGGAGAAACTATGGCTACACCTTC,CASSLRGGGRRNYGYTF
.,TRBD2,TRBV28,TRBJ2-1,TGTGCCAGCAGTCCGCTTATAGCGGGAGGGGGTAATGAGCAGTTCTTC,CASSPLIAGGGNEQFF
.,.,TRBV9,TRBJ2-3,TGTGCCAGCAGCCCGAGGACAGATACGCAGTATTTT,CASSPRTDTQYF
.,TRBD2,TRBV7-3,TRBJ2-2,TGTGCCAGCAGCACCGGACTAGCGGGAGCAAGCGGGGAGCTGTTTTTT,CASSTGLAGASGELFF
.,TRBD1,TRBV29-1,TRBJ2-3,TGCAGCGTGGGACAGGGGGCTAGCACAGATACGCAGTATTTT,CSVGQGASTDTQYF
.,.,TRBV2,TRBJ1-4,TGTGCCAGCAGTGTAAGAGCGGACTCAACTAATGAAAAACTGTTTTTT,CASSVRADSTNEKLFF
.,TRBD1,TRBV29-1,TRBJ1-1,TGCAGCGCCCCGGGACAGGGGGCTATGAACACTGAAGCTTTCTTT,CSAPGQGAMNTEAFF
.,.,TRBV6-5,TRBJ2-7,TGTGCCAGCAGTAACCGGGACATCGACTACGAGCAGTACTTC,CASSNRDIDYEQYF
.,.,TRBV27,TRBJ2-5,TGTGCCAGCAGTCCGCAAACCCGACAGGCTGGGGAGACCCAGTACTTC,CASSPQTRQAGETQYF
.,.,TRBV9,TRBJ2-5,TGTGCCAGCAGCCCGGACCCAGGGTCAGAGACCCAGTACTTC,CASSPDPGSETQYF
.,.,TRBV4-3,TRBJ1-4,TGCGCCAGCAGCCAAACTGATAGAGCTAATGAAAAACTGTTTTTT,CASSQTDRANEKLFF
.,.,TRBV6-5,TRBJ2-7,TGTGCCAGCAGTTACTCGAACGCGCCGTCCTACGAGCAGTACTTC,CASSYSNAPSYEQYF
.,TRBD1,TRBV15,TRBJ1-1,TGTGCCACCAGCGAACCACAGGGGGCCCATCTGGGAGCTTTCTTT,CATSEPQGAHLGAFF
.,.,TRBV28,TRBJ1-1,TGTGCCAGCAGTTTAGGGTGGGCTAAAGCTTTCTTT,CASSLGWAKAFF
.,.,TRBV7-2,TRBJ2-7,TGTGCCAGCAGCTCTAGGGGGACGAGCTCCTACGAGCAGTACTTC,CASSSRGTSSYEQYF